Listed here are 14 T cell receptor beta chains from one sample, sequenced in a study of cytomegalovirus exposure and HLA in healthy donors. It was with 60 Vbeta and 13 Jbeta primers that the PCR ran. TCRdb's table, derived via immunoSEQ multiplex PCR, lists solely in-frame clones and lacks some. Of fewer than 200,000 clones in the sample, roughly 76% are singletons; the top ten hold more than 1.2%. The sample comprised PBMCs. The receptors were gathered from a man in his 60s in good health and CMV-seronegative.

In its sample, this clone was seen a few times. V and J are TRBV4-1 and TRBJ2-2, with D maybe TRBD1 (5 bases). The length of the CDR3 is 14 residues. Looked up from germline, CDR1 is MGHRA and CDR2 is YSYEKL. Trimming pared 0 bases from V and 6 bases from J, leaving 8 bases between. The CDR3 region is CASSQEGVSGELFF. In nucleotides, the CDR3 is TGCGCCAGCAGCCAAGAAGGGGTCTCCGGGGAGCTGTTTTTT.

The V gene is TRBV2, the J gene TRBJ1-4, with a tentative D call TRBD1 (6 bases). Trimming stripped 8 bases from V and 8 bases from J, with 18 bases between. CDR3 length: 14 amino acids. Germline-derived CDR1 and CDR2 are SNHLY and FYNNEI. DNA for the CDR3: TGTGCCAGCTGCCCCGGGACAATCAGGGAAAAACTGTTTTTT. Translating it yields CASCPGTIREKLFF.

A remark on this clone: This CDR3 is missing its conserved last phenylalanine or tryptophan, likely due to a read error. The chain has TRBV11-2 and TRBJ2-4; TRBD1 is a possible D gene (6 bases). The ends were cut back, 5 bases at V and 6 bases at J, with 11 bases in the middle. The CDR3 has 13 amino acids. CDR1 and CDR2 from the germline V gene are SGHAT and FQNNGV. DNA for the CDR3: TGTGCCAGCAGCACACAAGGGGGAAACATTCAGTACCTC. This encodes CASSTQGGNIQYL.

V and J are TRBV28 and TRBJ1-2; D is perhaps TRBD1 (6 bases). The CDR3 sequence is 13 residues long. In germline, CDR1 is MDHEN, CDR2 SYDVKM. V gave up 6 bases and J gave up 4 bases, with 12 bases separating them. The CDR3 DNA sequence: TGTGCCAGCAGAACAGGGAGCTTCTATGGCTACACCTTC. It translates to CASRTGSFYGYTF.

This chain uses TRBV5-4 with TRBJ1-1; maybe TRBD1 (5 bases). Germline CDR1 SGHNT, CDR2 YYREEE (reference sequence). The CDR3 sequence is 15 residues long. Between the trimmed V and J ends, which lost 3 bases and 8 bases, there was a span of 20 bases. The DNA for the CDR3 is TGTGCCAGCAGCTCGACTTCAGGGAGGGTCCGGGAAGCTTTCTTT. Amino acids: CASSSTSGRVREAFF.

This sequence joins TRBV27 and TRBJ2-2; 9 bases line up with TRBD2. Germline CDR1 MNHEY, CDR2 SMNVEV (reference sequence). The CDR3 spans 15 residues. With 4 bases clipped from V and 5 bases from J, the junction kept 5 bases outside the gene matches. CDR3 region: CASSWASGMTGELFF. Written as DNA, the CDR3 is TGTGCCAGCAGTTGGGCTAGCGGGATGACCGGGGAGCTGTTTTTT.

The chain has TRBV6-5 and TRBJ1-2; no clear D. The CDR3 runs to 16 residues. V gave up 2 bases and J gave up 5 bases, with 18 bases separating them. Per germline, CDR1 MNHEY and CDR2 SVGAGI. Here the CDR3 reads CASSYLRRYGGYGYTF. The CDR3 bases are TGTGCCAGCAGTTACCTTAGACGGTATGGAGGATATGGCTACACCTTC.

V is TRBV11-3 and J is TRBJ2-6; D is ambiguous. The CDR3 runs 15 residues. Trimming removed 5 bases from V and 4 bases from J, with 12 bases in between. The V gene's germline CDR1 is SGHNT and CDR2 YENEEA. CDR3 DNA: TGTGCCAGCAGCCTAGGAGATCTGGGGGCCAACGTCCTGACTTTC. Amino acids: CASSLGDLGANVLTF.

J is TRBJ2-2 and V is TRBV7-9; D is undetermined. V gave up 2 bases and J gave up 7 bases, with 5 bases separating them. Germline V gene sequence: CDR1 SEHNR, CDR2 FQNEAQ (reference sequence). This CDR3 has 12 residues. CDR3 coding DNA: TGTGCCAGCAGCTTATCCAGCGGGGAGCTGTTTTTT. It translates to CASSLSSGELFF.

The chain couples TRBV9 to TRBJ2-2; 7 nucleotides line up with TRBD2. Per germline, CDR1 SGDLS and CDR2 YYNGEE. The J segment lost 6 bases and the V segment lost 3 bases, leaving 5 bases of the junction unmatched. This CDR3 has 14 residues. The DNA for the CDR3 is TGTGCCAGCAGCGATCGCCGGGGGGCCGGGGAGCTGTTTTTT. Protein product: CASSDRRGAGELFF.

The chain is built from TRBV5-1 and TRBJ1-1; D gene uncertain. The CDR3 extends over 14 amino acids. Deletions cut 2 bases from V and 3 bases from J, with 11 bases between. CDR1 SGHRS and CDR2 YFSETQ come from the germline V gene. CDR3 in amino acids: CASSFGYEDTEAFF. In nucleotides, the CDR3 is TGCGCCAGCAGCTTTGGGTATGAGGACACTGAAGCTTTCTTT.

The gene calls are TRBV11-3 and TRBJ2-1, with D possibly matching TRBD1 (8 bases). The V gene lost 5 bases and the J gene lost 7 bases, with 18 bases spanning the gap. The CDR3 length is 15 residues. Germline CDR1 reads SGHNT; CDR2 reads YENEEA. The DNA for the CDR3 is TGTGCCAGCAGCCAAACCGGGGGGACAGGTAATGAGCAGTTCTTC. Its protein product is CASSQTGGTGNEQFF.

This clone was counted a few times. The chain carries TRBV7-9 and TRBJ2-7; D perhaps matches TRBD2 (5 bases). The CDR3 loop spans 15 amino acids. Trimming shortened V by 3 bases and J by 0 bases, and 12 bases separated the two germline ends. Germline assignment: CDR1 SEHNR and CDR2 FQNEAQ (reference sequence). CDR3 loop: CASSLGWESSYEQYF. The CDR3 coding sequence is TGTGCCAGCAGCTTGGGATGGGAGAGCTCCTACGAGCAGTACTTC.

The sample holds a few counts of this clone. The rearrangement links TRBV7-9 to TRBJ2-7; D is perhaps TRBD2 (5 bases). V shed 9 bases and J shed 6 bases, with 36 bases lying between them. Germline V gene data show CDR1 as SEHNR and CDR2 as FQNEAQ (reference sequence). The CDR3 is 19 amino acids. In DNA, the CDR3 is TGTGCCAGAGTCCGGGTTCCAGTGTTAGCGATACGGCGAACGGGCGAGCAGTACTTC. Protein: CARVRVPVLAIRRTGEQYF.